The rows below give T cell receptor beta chains drawn from one sample of a study of blood T cell repertoires in COVID-19. Sequencing used immunoSEQ multiplex PCR; TCRdb keeps in-frame clones, though not all of them. The data show over 150,000 clones, roughly 80% seen once. Input material: peripheral blood. The source is a woman between 55 and 75 years old with acute or convalescent COVID-19. Both conserved end residues are part of each CDR3. A D gene is named only where the DNA matches it firmly. The size of a clone is reported for some rows only, either as once, few or many, or as a class for expanded clones.

d_call j_call v_call clone_size cdr3_nt cdr3_aa
. TRBJ2-1 TRBV20-1 . TGCAGTGCTAACAGGGTTAATGAGCAGTTCTTC CSANRVNEQFF
. TRBJ2-2 TRBV5-1 few TGCGCCAGCACCCCCAGGGGGGCAAACACCGGGGAGCTGTTTTTT CASTPRGANTGELFF
TRBD1 TRBJ1-2 TRBV27 . TGTGCCAGCAGCCCCGGACAGGCTGCTAACTATGGCTACACCTTC CASSPGQAANYGYTF
TRBD1 TRBJ2-3 TRBV7-9 . TGTGCCAGCAGCGCTGGGACAGGATCCCTCACAGATACGCAGTATTTT CASSAGTGSLTDTQYF
. TRBJ1-3 TRBV24-1 . TGTGCCACCAGTGACAGGGGTTTGAAGGGAAACACCATATATTTT CATSDRGLKGNTIYF
. TRBJ1-6 TRBV2 . TGTGCCAGCAGTGACCGGGCAGGGAATAATTCACCCCTCCACTTT CASSDRAGNNSPLHF
TRBD1 TRBJ1-1 TRBV28 . TGTGCCAGCAATCCCACCCGATTGGACAGGGGGACTGAAGCTTTCTTT CASNPTRLDRGTEAFF
TRBD1 TRBJ2-5 TRBV7-9 few TGTGCCAGCAGCTTACGACAGGGGAGTCAAGAGACCCAGTACTTC CASSLRQGSQETQYF
TRBD1 TRBJ2-7 TRBV2 . TGTGCCAGCAGCGAGACAGGGGGGTTGACCGAGCAGTACTTC CASSETGGLTEQYF
. TRBJ1-1 TRBV12-3/TRBV12-4 . TGTGCCAGCACGGGACACCCGAACACTGAAGCTTTCTTT CASTGHPNTEAFF
. TRBJ1-2 TRBV5-4 . TGTGCCAGCAGCTTGAAGGGAGGGTCCGGAGGCTATGGCTACACCTTC CASSLKGGSGGYGYTF
TRBD1 TRBJ1-5 TRBV13 . TGTGCCAGCAGCTTAGGCCCGAGCAGGGGGCTTCAGCCCCAGCATTTT CASSLGPSRGLQPQHF
TRBD1 TRBJ2-2 TRBV24-1 . TGTGCCACCAGTACCGGGACAGCCAACACCGGGGAGCTGTTTTTT CATSTGTANTGELFF
. TRBJ1-6 TRBV5-1 . TGCGCCAGCAGCTCGACTGATTCACCCCTCCACTTT CASSSTDSPLHF
TRBD2 TRBJ2-3 TRBV24-1 . TGTGCCACCAGTGATTTGGCCGCCGGGGAAGCGGGGACCCCGATTCGCACAGATACGCAGTATTTT CATSDLAAGEAGTPIRTDTQYF
TRBD1 TRBJ1-1 TRBV5-1 few TGCGCCAGCAGCGCGACAGGGACCCGGACTGAAGCTTTCTTT CASSATGTRTEAFF
TRBD2 TRBJ2-5 TRBV5-4 . TGTGCCAGCAGCTCCGGGACTAGCGGGGGGCGAGGAGAGACCCAGTACTTC CASSSGTSGGRGETQYF
TRBD2 TRBJ2-5 TRBV19 . TGTGCCAGTAGTATAGACACCGGGTCTAGCGGAGAACCCTGGTGGGAGACCCAGTACTTC CASSIDTGSSGEPWWETQYF
. TRBJ1-6 TRBV6-5 . TGTGCCAGCAGTTTCATACGGAGTAATTCACCCCTCCACTTT CASSFIRSNSPLHF
TRBD1 TRBJ1-3 TRBV9 . TGTGCCAGCAGCGTCCAGGGGGCAGACTCTGGAAACACCATATATTTT CASSVQGADSGNTIYF
TRBD2 TRBJ2-3 TRBV11-2 once TGTGCCAGCAGCGGGCGGGAGGAAGCGGGGTGGTATACAGATACGCAGTATTTT CASSGREEAGWYTDTQYF
. TRBJ2-2 TRBV4-1 . TGCGCCAGCAGCCTCAGCGGGACACCCTTTACCGGGGAGCTGTTTTTT CASSLSGTPFTGELFF
TRBD1 TRBJ1-5 TRBV19 . TGTGCCAGTAGTTCTAGGACAGGGATCGGGCATTTT CASSSRTGIGHF
TRBD1 TRBJ2-2 TRBV11-2 . TGTGCCAGCAGCTTAGGACAGGGGATCACCGGGGAGCTGTTTTTT CASSLGQGITGELFF
TRBD1 TRBJ1-6 TRBV7-6 . TGTGCCAGCAGCAGGACAGGGGGCTATAATTCACCCCTCCACTTT CASSRTGGYNSPLHF
. TRBJ1-2 TRBV12-3/TRBV12-4 . TGTGCCAGCAGTTGGGCCGCCTATGGCTACACCTTC CASSWAAYGYTF
. TRBJ1-6 TRBV12-3/TRBV12-4 . TGTGCCAGCAGTTTAGGGAGGGGTTCACCCCTCCACTTT CASSLGRGSPLHF
. TRBJ1-2 TRBV9 . TGTGCCAGCAGCGGCTCGAGGGGGTATGGCTACACCTTC CASSGSRGYGYTF
. TRBJ2-1 TRBV5-1 . TGCGCCAGCAGCTTTCTGAACCAGGCGTCCTACAATGAGCAGTTCTTC CASSFLNQASYNEQFF
. TRBJ1-4 TRBV6-1 . TGTGCCAGCAGTGAATGGGGGCTAGGAAAACTGTTTTTT CASSEWGLGKLFF
TRBD2 TRBJ2-1 TRBV10-3 . TGTGCCATCAGTGGCCTAGCGGGGGCCCTCTACAATGAGCAGTTCTTC CAISGLAGALYNEQFF
TRBD1 TRBJ2-1 TRBV6-5 . TGTGCCAGCAGTATAGGACAGGTCAATGAGCAGTTCTTC CASSIGQVNEQFF
. TRBJ2-2 TRBV6-5 . TGTGCCAGCAGTTACGGCAAATACACCGGGGAGCTGTTTTTT CASSYGKYTGELFF
TRBD1 TRBJ1-2 TRBV23-1 . TGCGCCAGCAGTTCCCACGACAGGGTGGTCGGCTACACCTTC CASSSHDRVVGYTF
. TRBJ2-7 TRBV11-2 . TGTGCCAGCAGCTTATTTGACAGGGAGGACGAGCAGTACTTC CASSLFDREDEQYF
TRBD1 TRBJ1-3 TRBV9 once TGTGCCAGCAGCGTTCAGGGGGCGCCCTCTGGAAACACCATATATTTT CASSVQGAPSGNTIYF
. TRBJ2-5 TRBV10-3 . TGTGCCATCAGTGAGGGGCGAAGAAGAGAGACCCAGTACTTC CAISEGRRRETQYF
. TRBJ1-5 TRBV12-3/TRBV12-4 . TGTGCCAGCAGTTCGGGGATCCATCAGCCCCAGCATTTT CASSSGIHQPQHF
TRBD2 TRBJ2-3 TRBV6-5 . TGTGCCAGCAGGGAGCGGGGGAGCACAGATACGCAGTATTTT CASRERGSTDTQYF
. TRBJ1-1 TRBV18 . TGTGCCAGCTCACCAAGTGATTGGCCACAGAGACCAGTCTTGCTGAACACTGAAGCTTTCTTT CASSPSDWPQRPVLLNTEAFF
. TRBJ1-3 TRBV27 once TGTGCCAGCAGGACAGCCGGCTCTGGAAACACCATATATTTT CASRTAGSGNTIYF
. TRBJ1-5 TRBV9 . TGTGCCAGCAGCCCCACCTCGAGTAGCAATCAGCCCCAGCATTTT CASSPTSSSNQPQHF
. TRBJ2-3 TRBV5-1 . TGCGCCAGCAGCTCACTTAGCACAGATACGCAGTATTTT CASSSLSTDTQYF
. TRBJ1-1 TRBV7-6 . TGTGCCAGCAGCCCGTGGGGGCCCTTCGCTGAAGCTTTCTTT CASSPWGPFAEAFF
TRBD1 TRBJ1-3 TRBV19 . TGTGCCAGTATCCCACCCGCGGACAGGGGAGTTGGAAACACCATATATTTT CASIPPADRGVGNTIYF
. TRBJ2-7 TRBV7-9 . TGTGCCAGCAGCCTATACACTACTCCCTACGAGCAGTACTTC CASSLYTTPYEQYF
TRBD1 TRBJ1-1 TRBV3-1/TRBV3-2 . TGTGCCAGCAGCCCGGTCGGACAGGGGTCCACTGAAGCTTTCTTT CASSPVGQGSTEAFF
TRBD1 TRBJ1-2 TRBV3-1/TRBV3-2 . TGTGCCAGCAGCCAACTAGGAGGCGACAGGGAAGGGATCTACACCTTC CASSQLGGDREGIYTF
. TRBJ1-6 TRBV2 . TGTGCCAGCAGCGGGGGAGTAAAGTCACCCCTCCACTTT CASSGGVKSPLHF
TRBD1 TRBJ1-4 TRBV5-1 once TGCGCCAGCAGCTTGAGGGACAGGGCCCAGGGGGGTGAAAAACTGTTTTTT CASSLRDRAQGGEKLFF
TRBD1 TRBJ1-1 TRBV7-2 . TGTGCCAGCAGCCCGTACAGGGGGACCGCGGCTGAAGCTTTCTTT CASSPYRGTAAEAFF
. TRBJ1-4 TRBV6-5 . TGTGCCAGCAGTACGGGGGGTGCGGGGATTGAAAAACTGTTTTTT CASSTGGAGIEKLFF
TRBD2 TRBJ2-5 TRBV6-1 . TGTGCCAGCAGTGAAGCGGGGACTAGCGGGACCACAAAAGAGACCCAGTACTTC CASSEAGTSGTTKETQYF
. TRBJ2-3 TRBV10-1 once TGCGCCAGCAGCGCGACAGTCACAGATACGCAGTATTTT CASSATVTDTQYF
. TRBJ2-1 TRBV7-2 . TGTGCCAGCAGCTTAACAGGGAGCTCCTACAATGAGCAGTTCTTC CASSLTGSSYNEQFF
. TRBJ2-5 TRBV18 . TGTGCCAGCTCATCGACAGGACAAGAGACCCAGTACTTC CASSSTGQETQYF
. TRBJ2-3 TRBV5-4 once TGTGCCAGCAGCTTGGAGACAGCCTCAGATACGCAGTATTTT CASSLETASDTQYF
. TRBJ1-1 TRBV7-2 . TGTGCCAGCCGGGTGGGAGCGAACACTGAAGCTTTCTTT CASRVGANTEAFF
. TRBJ1-2 TRBV3-1/TRBV3-2 . TGTGCCAGCAGCCCAGGGTCGGGGGGCAGTGGCTACACCTTC CASSPGSGGSGYTF